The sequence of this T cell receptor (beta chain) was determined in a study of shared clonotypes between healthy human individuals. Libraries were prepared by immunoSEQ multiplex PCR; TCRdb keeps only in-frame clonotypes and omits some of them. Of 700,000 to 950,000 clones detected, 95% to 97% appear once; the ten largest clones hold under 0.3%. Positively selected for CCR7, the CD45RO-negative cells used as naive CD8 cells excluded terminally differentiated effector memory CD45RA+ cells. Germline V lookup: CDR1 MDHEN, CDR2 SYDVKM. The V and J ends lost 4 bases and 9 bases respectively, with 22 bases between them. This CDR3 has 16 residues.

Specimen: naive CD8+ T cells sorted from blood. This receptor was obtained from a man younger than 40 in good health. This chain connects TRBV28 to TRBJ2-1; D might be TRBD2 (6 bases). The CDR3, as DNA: TGTGCCAGCAGTTACGTACCCCGGGACTGGAGGGTTGAGCAGTTCTTC. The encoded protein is CASSYVPRDWRVEQFF.